The 5 T cell receptor beta chains presented below share a single source sample, sequenced in a study of CD8+CD57+ T cells in acquired aplastic anemia. All sequencing subjects had displayed CD8+CD57+ cell expansion on flow cytometry. The template for TCR beta VDJ and CDR3 sequence profiling was genomic DNA. MiXCR was run by TCRdb on the reads, yielding one entry per CDR3 protein. The data hold about half a million distinct CDR3 sequences, with approximately 33% observed a single time. The sample taken for sequencing was sorted CD4+, CD8+, or CD8+CD57+ T cells (not recorded which) from PBMCs. All receptors come from a human donor with aplastic anemia.

This clonotype occurred a few times. The J gene is TRBJ1-2, the V gene TRBV12-3 or TRBV12-4; 8 nucleotides align to TRBD1. This CDR3 region has 16 residues. The ends lost 8 bases at V and 4 bases at J; junction bases unmatched: 15. The CDR3 loop is CASGLQGEYLSYGYTF. For the CDR3, the DNA is TGTGCCAGCGGCTTACAGGGGGAGTATCTTTCCTATGGCTACACCTTC.

This clonotype was seen repeatedly, ten times or more. This rearrangement joins TRBV15 to TRBJ1-2; D gene unclear. Germline CDR1 reads LNHNV; CDR2 reads YYDKDF (reference sequence). Trimming shortened V by 1 base and J by 3 bases, and 6 bases separated the two germline ends. This CDR3 is built from 13 residues. CDR3 protein: CATSRAIYYGYTF. The CDR3 bases are TGTGCCACCAGCAGAGCAATTTACTATGGCTACACCTTC.

The rearrangement joins TRBV7-2 to TRBJ2-7; D is undetermined. Trimming pared 3 bases from V and 1 base from J, leaving 7 bases between. In germline, CDR1 is SGHTA, CDR2 FQGNSA. The CDR3 is 13 amino acids. In nucleotides, the CDR3 is TGTGCCAGCAGCTTCATAGATTCCTACGAGCAGTACTTC. This codes for CASSFIDSYEQYF.

This clonotype was counted only a few times. The chain joins TRBV29-1 to TRBJ2-3, with 8 bases that match TRBD1. The germline CDR1 and CDR2 sequences are SQVTM and ANQGSEA. V lost 3 bases and J lost 0; bases outside the gene matches: 2. This CDR3 has 14 residues. The CDR3 sequence: CSVDDRGSTDTQYF. The CDR3 DNA sequence: TGCAGCGTTGACGACAGGGGAAGCACAGATACGCAGTATTTT.

This chain connects TRBV7-9 to TRBJ1-3; 8 bases line up with TRBD1. The germline V gene encodes CDR1 SEHNR and CDR2 FQNEAQ (reference sequence). The CDR3 loop spans 17 amino acids. Trimming removed 1 base from V and 0 bases from J; junction bases left unmatched: 5. The CDR3 loop is CASSLGGTGNSGNTIYF. The CDR3 DNA follows: TGTGCCAGCAGCTTAGGAGGGACAGGCAACTCTGGAAACACCATATATTTT.